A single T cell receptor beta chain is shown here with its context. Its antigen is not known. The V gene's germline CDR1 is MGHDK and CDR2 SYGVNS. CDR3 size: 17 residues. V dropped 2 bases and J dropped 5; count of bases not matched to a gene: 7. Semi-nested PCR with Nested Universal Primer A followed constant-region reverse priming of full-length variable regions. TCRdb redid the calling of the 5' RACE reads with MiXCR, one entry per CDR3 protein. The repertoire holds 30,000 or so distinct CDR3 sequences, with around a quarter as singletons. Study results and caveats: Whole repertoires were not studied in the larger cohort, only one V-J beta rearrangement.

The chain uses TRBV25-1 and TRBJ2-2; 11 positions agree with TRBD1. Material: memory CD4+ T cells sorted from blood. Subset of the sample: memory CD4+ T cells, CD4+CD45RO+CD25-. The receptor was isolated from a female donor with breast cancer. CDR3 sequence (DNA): TGTGCCAGCAGTGAAAGGGGGGACAGGGGGTGGACCGGGGAGCTGTTTTTT. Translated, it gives CASSERGDRGWTGELFF.